Shown below are 8 T cell receptor beta chains from a single sample sequenced in a study of cytomegalovirus exposure and HLA in healthy donors. TCRdb's copy holds only in-frame clones and misses some; the assay was immunoSEQ multiplex PCR. The profile covers nearly 80,000 clones, with 93% appearing a single time and 3% to 4.5% taken by the ten largest. Sequenced sample: PBMCs. The receptors were gathered from a woman aged 25 to 39 in good health and CMV-seronegative.

The chain employs TRBV19 and TRBJ1-1, with D uncertain. The germline gives CDR1 LNHDA, CDR2 SQIVND (reference sequence). V was trimmed by 5 bases and J by 5 bases, leaving 15 bases between them. There are 14 residues in the CDR3. CDR3 nucleotides: TGTGCCAGTAGTCAGACGGGTTCGGGGACTGAAGCTTTCTTT. This codes for CASSQTGSGTEAFF.

This clone was picked up a small number of times. The chain couples TRBV6-1 to TRBJ2-7; 9 nucleotides align to TRBD1. Per the germline V gene, CDR1 is MNHNS and CDR2 is SASEGT. The CDR3 runs 14 residues. J was trimmed by 4 bases and V by 4 bases; bases with no gene match: 5. The CDR3 loop reads CASSGRTGEYEQYF. The DNA of the CDR3 is TGTGCCAGCAGTGGTCGGACAGGGGAATACGAGCAGTACTTC.

This chain uses TRBV5-1 with TRBJ2-1, with 11 bases aligning to TRBD1. Germline V gene sequence: CDR1 SGHRS, CDR2 YFSETQ. The V gene end was trimmed by 0 bases and the J gene end by 8 bases; junction bases not matched to a gene: 7. This CDR3 is built from 16 residues. The CDR3 here is CASSLEGTGGIDEQFF. CDR3 DNA: TGCGCCAGCAGCTTGGAGGGGACAGGGGGAATCGATGAGCAGTTCTTC.

The chain joins TRBV27 to TRBJ1-1; weak D call: TRBD1 (6 bases). The germline gives CDR1 MNHEY, CDR2 SMNVEV (reference sequence). The V gene lost 4 bases and the J gene lost 5 bases, with 14 bases spanning the gap. The CDR3 loop spans 14 amino acids. Here the CDR3 reads CASSWRRGRTEAFF. The CDR3 bases are TGTGCCAGCAGTTGGCGCAGGGGAAGAACTGAAGCTTTCTTT.

The V call is TRBV19, the J call TRBJ1-3; perhaps TRBD1 as D (6 bases). This CDR3 contains 16 residues. Germline V lookup: CDR1 LNHDA, CDR2 SQIVND (reference sequence). V was trimmed by 7 bases and J by 0 bases, leaving 16 bases between them. The chain's CDR3 is CASTLEGVFSGNTIYF. The CDR3, as DNA: TGTGCCAGTACCCTCGAGGGGGTCTTCTCTGGAAACACCATATATTTT.

The chain carries TRBV14 and TRBJ1-3; 7 positions match TRBD1. The length of the CDR3 is 16 residues. V lost 4 bases and J lost 0; bases outside the gene matches: 6. Per germline, CDR1 SGHDN and CDR2 FVKESK. CDR3: CASSRPGQPSGNTIYF. CDR3 bases: TGTGCCAGCAGCCGACCGGGACAGCCCTCTGGAAACACCATATATTTT.

The gene calls are TRBV28 and TRBJ1-2; the D is unclear. The CDR3 runs to 16 residues. V lost 10 bases and J 0 bases, leaving 21 bases between the germline ends. Germline CDR1 reads MDHEN; CDR2 reads SYDVKM. The DNA of the CDR3 is TGTGCCACCGCCCCCAGTGGTACACCAACTAACTATGGCTACACCTTC. Protein product: CATAPSGTPTNYGYTF.

The chain couples TRBV21-1 to TRBJ1-4. TRBV21-1 is described as a pseudogene. This CDR3 has 18 residues. CDR3 amino acids: CASSKCPGGGRGNEKLFF. The CDR3 nucleotides are TGTGCCAGCAGCAAATGCCCCGGGGGGGGGCGAGGTAATGAAAAACTGTTTTTT.